The 19 T cell receptor beta chains given below trace back to one sample, sequenced in a study of PD-1 blockade in classical Hodgkin lymphoma. The table came from immunoSEQ multiplex PCR; TCRdb's copy has only in-frame clones and leaves some out. The data contain around 3,000 clones, more than 60% of them singletons. Following autologous stem cell transplantation, relapse occurred in every patient, and exposure to brentuximab vedotin varied. Magnetic negative selection, applied to thawed PBMCs, was used to isolate the CD8+ T cells. The sample in question was CD8+ T cells from blood, obtained at baseline. Source of these receptors: a human donor with classical Hodgkin lymphoma.

This chain uses TRBV6-5 with TRBJ2-7; D possibly corresponds to TRBD1 (5 bases). V lost 9 bases and J 6 bases, leaving 12 bases between the germline ends. Germline V gene sequence: CDR1 MNHEY, CDR2 SVGAGI. The length of the CDR3 is 11 residues. CDR3: CASGWQGEQYF. CDR3 in DNA: TGTGCCAGTGGGTGGCAGGGCGAGCAGTACTTC.

This clone was recorded only once. The chain employs TRBV7-8 and TRBJ1-5; a possible D gene is TRBD1 (5 bases). This CDR3 has 15 amino acids. Trimming removed 2 bases at V and 5 bases at J, with 13 bases between. Germline loops: CDR1 SGHVS, CDR2 FQNEAQ. The CDR3 protein is CASSLRDGSDQPQHF. The CDR3 nucleotides are TGTGCCAGCAGCTTAAGGGACGGGAGTGATCAGCCCCAGCATTTT.

The chain carries TRBV28 and TRBJ1-5; D gene ambiguous. This CDR3 contains 12 residues. The V and J ends lost 6 bases and 10 bases respectively, with 13 bases between them. Germline CDR1 reads MDHEN; CDR2 reads SYDVKM. The CDR3 protein is CASRAVETPQHF. The CDR3 DNA follows: TGTGCCAGCAGGGCAGTCGAAACACCCCAGCATTTT.

V and J are TRBV7-2 and TRBJ2-7; D possibly corresponds to TRBD2 (6 bases). The CDR3 runs 18 residues. Germline CDR1 and CDR2: SGHTA and FQGNSA. Trimming removed 0 bases from V and 2 bases from J, with 20 bases in between. CDR3 in DNA: TGTGCCAGCAGCTTAGCGGAGCGGGCCTCCCAGGGCCCCTACGAGCAGTACTTC. It is translated as CASSLAERASQGPYEQYF.

This clone is categorized as large. The junction differs from germline at one of its ends, possibly a read error. The rearrangement links TRBV7-7 to TRBJ2-7; possibly TRBD1 for D (5 bases). The length of the CDR3 is 15 residues. Germline assignment: CDR1 SSHAT and CDR2 FNYEAQ (reference sequence). The CDR3 region has the DNA TGTGCTAGCAGCCCCGGACATGGGTCAGCCTACGAGCAGTACTTC. Translating gives CASSPGHGSAYEQYF.

The rearrangement joins TRBV6-6 to TRBJ1-2; D is undetermined. The germline gives CDR1 MNHNY, CDR2 SVGAGI (reference sequence). Trimming cost V 2 bases and J 8 bases, with 18 bases left between them. This CDR3 is built from 15 residues. The CDR3 here is CASSYLGRAGRGYTF. The CDR3, as DNA: TGTGCCAGCAGTTACCTTGGGCGCGCAGGCAGGGGCTACACCTTC.

This clone has only a few counts. The V and J genes are TRBV2 and TRBJ2-1; D is possibly TRBD1 (6 bases). Germline V lookup: CDR1 SNHLY, CDR2 FYNNEI. This CDR3 comprises 13 residues. The V end was cut by 8 bases, the J end by 3 bases, with 11 bases between. The CDR3 DNA reads as TGTGCCAGCGTTGGGGGCAACTACAATGAGCAGTTCTTC. This codes for CASVGGNYNEQFF. Looking up the rest from reference TRBV2 and TRBJ2-1 gives the full variable domain: EPEVTQTPSHQVTQMGQEVILRCVPISNHLYFYWYRQILGQKVEFLVSFYNNEISEKSEIFDDQFSVERPDGSNFTLKIRSTKLEDSAMYFCASVGGNYNEQFFGPGTRLTVL.

The chain combines TRBV7-8 with TRBJ2-5; the D gene is possibly TRBD2 (5 bases). There are 15 residues in the CDR3. Germline assignment: CDR1 SGHVS and CDR2 FQNEAQ. V lost 2 bases to trimming and J lost 5 bases, with 15 bases between them. CDR3 loop: CASSLRFLGVETQYF. CDR3 DNA: TGTGCCAGCAGCTTAAGATTTCTCGGGGTGGAGACCCAGTACTTC. Complete variable domain (other parts from reference TRBV7-8 and TRBJ2-5): GAGVSQSPRYKVAKRGQDVALRCDPISGHVSLFWYQQALGQGPEFLTYFQNEAQLDKSGLPSDRFFAERPEGSVSTLKIQRTQQEDSAVYLCASSLRFLGVETQYFGPGTRLLVL.

The chain carries TRBV7-2 and TRBJ2-1; 7 nucleotides align to TRBD2. Trimming took 0 bases from V and 7 from J; bases not matched to a gene: 6. In germline, CDR1 is SGHTA, CDR2 FQGNSA. The CDR3 totals 15 residues. This chain's CDR3 is CASSLASGIMNEQFF. CDR3 DNA: TGTGCCAGCAGCTTAGCCAGCGGGATAATGAATGAGCAGTTCTTC.

The rearrangement joins TRBV19 to TRBJ2-2; D is unresolved. This CDR3 has 13 residues. V lost 2 bases, J lost 6 bases, and 7 bases lay in between. Germline V gene data show CDR1 as LNHDA and CDR2 as SQIVND (reference sequence). The CDR3 DNA follows: TGTGCCAGTAGTATATCTGGGGCCGGGGAGCTGTTTTTT. Translated, it gives CASSISGAGELFF.

The chain uses TRBV6-5 and TRBJ2-5; 11 nucleotides agree with TRBD1. V trimming: 2 bases; J trimming: 1 base; junction bases outside the gene matches: 3. Germline CDR1 and CDR2: MNHEY and SVGAGI. The CDR3 consists of 16 residues. The CDR3 sequence: CASSYPGTGGQETQYF. The DNA of the CDR3 is TGTGCCAGCAGTTACCCTGGGACAGGGGGCCAAGAGACCCAGTACTTC.

The genes are TRBV7-9 and TRBJ2-1, with no clear D. V was shortened by 5 bases and J by 6 bases, with 8 bases between the two germline ends. Germline V gene sequence: CDR1 SEHNR, CDR2 FQNEAQ (reference sequence). This CDR3 comprises 12 residues. The CDR3 protein is CASSHRPNEQFF. The CDR3 coding sequence is TGTGCCAGCAGCCATCGACCCAATGAGCAGTTCTTC.

This chain connects TRBV29-1 to TRBJ2-1, with D possibly being TRBD2 (5 bases). CDR3 length equals 14 residues. Germline values: CDR1 SQVTM, CDR2 ANQGSEA. The V end lost 8 bases, the J end lost 7 bases, and 21 bases lay between the germline ends. CDR3 loop: CSSDIVGVWNEQFF. DNA of the CDR3: TGCAGCTCCGACATTGTGGGAGTTTGGAATGAGCAGTTCTTC.

This clone was detected once. The J gene is TRBJ2-7, the V gene TRBV29-1; no definite D call. V gave up 7 bases and J gave up 3 bases, with 13 bases separating them. There are 12 residues in the CDR3. Germline assignment: CDR1 SQVTM and CDR2 ANQGSEA. In nucleotides, the CDR3 is TGCAGCGCGGCCGGTCACCGCTACGAGCAGTACTTC. Translated: CSAAGHRYEQYF.

This clone was detected a few times. The chain combines TRBV15 with TRBJ2-7; the D gene is possibly TRBD1 (6 bases). CDR1 is LNHNV, CDR2 YYDKDF, per germline (reference sequence). This CDR3 is 13 amino acids long. V was clipped by 3 bases and J by 4 bases, with 10 bases between them. The CDR3 nucleotides are TGTGCCACCAGCAGGAACAGGGATTACGAGCAGTACTTC. Residues: CATSRNRDYEQYF.

This clone was observed a few times. The chain uses TRBV13 and TRBJ1-2; D perhaps matches TRBD1 (5 bases). The CDR3 totals 15 residues. Germline-derived CDR1 and CDR2 are PRHDT and FYEKMQ (reference sequence). V gave up 4 bases and J gave up 2 bases, with 14 bases separating them. As DNA, the CDR3 is TGTGCCAGCAGCTCGGGGTCGTACAGGAACTATGGCTACACCTTC. Translation gives CASSSGSYRNYGYTF.

This clone was seen only a few times. The rearrangement links TRBV11-2 to TRBJ1-1, with a tentative D call TRBD1 (6 bases). Trimming shortened V by 1 base and J by 0 bases, and 15 bases separated the two germline ends. This CDR3 has 17 amino acids. CDR1 is SGHAT and CDR2 is FQNNGV in the germline V gene. The DNA for the CDR3 is TGTGCCAGCAGCTTAGGCCGGGACACGTCCATGAACACTGAAGCTTTCTTT. Amino acids: CASSLGRDTSMNTEAFF.

The V and J genes are TRBV7-9 and TRBJ2-3, with 7 bases matching TRBD2. This CDR3 comprises 16 residues. V lost 5 bases to trimming and J lost 2 bases; unmatched junction nucleotides: 10. Germline V gives CDR1 SEHNR, CDR2 FQNEAQ (reference sequence). The CDR3, as DNA: TGTGCCAGCAGCCAAGGTGATGGGGGGGACACAGATACGCAGTATTTT. It translates to CASSQGDGGDTDTQYF.

V usage is TRBV16 and J usage is TRBJ1-4; D not certain. Germline lookup yields CDR1 KGHSY and CDR2 FQNENV. CDR3 length: 13 amino acids. V lost 3 bases, J lost 8 bases, and 10 bases lay in between. CDR3 DNA sequence: TGTGCCAGCAGCCAGTCAAAGCCCGAAAAACTGTTTTTT. Protein: CASSQSKPEKLFF. The variable domain in full, completed from reference TRBV16 and TRBJ1-4, reads GEEVAQTPKHLVRGEGQKAKLYCAPIKGHSYVFWYQQVLKNEFKFLISFQNENVFDETGMPKERFSAKCLPNSPCSLEIQATKLEDSAVYFCASSQSKPEKLFFGSGTQLSVL.